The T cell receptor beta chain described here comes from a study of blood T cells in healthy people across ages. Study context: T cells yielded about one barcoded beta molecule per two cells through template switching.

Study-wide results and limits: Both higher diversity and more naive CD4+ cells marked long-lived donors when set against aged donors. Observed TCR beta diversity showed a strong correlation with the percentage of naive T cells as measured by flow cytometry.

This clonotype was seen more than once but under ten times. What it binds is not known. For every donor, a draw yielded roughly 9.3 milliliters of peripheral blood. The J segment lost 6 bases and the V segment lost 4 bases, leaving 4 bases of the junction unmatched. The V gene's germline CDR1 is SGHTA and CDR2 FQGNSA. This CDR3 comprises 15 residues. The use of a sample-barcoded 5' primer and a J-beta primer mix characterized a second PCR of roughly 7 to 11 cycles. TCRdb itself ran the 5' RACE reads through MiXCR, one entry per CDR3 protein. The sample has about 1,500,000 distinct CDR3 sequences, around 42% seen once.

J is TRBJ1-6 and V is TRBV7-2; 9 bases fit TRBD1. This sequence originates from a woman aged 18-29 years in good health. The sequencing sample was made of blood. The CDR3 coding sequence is TGTGCCAGCAGCTCCTACAGGGGGCGTAATTCACCCCTCCACTTT. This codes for CASSSYRGRNSPLHF.